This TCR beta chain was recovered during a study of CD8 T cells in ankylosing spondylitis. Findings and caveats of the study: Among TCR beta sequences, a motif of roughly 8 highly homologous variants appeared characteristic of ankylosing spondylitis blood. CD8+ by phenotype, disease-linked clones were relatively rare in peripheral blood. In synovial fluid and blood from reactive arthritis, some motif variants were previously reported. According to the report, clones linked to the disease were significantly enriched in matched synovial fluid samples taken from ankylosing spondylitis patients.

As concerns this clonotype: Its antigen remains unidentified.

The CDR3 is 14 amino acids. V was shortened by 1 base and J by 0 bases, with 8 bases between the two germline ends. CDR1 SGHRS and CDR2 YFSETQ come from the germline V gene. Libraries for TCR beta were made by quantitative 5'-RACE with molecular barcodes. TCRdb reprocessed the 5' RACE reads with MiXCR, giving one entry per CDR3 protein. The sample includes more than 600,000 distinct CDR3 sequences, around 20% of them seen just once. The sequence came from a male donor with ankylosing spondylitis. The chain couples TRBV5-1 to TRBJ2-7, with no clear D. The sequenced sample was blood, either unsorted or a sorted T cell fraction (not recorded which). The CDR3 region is CASSLSYASYEQYF. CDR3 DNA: TGCGCCAGCAGCTTGTCCTATGCCTCCTACGAGCAGTACTTC. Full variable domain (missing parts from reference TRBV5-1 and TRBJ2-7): KAGVTQTPRYLIKTRGQQVTLSCSPISGHRSVSWYQQTPGQGLQFLFEYFSETQRNKGNFPGRFSGRQFSNSRSEMNVSTLELGDSALYLCASSLSYASYEQYFGPGTRLTVT.